The 11 T cell receptor beta chains below come from one sample, sequenced in a study of cytomegalovirus exposure and HLA in healthy donors. PCR amplification relied on 60 Vbeta primers (plus 13 Jbeta primers). Clones were read by immunoSEQ multiplex PCR, and TCRdb kept only the in-frame ones, dropping some. The top ten hold approximately 3% of the sample, which has around 90,000 clones, approximately 79% seen once. The source material was PBMCs. These receptors all come from a man aged 25-45 years in good health and CMV-seronegative.

The chain employs TRBV5-4 and TRBJ2-1; TRBD2 might be the D (7 bases). Trimming left V 4 bases short and J 9 bases short, with 23 bases between. This CDR3 has 16 amino acids. Germline values: CDR1 SGHNT, CDR2 YYREEE (reference sequence). The CDR3 nucleotides read TGTGCCAGCAGCCCGGGACTGGGGGGGCGAATAGTTGAGCAGTTCTTC. This gives the protein CASSPGLGGRIVEQFF. Supplemented by reference TRBV5-4 and TRBJ2-1, the full variable domain reads ETGVTQSPTHLIKTRGQQVTLRCSSQSGHNTVSWYQQALGQGPQFIFQYYREEENGRGNFPPRFSGLQFPNYSSELNVNALELDDSALYLCASSPGLGGRIVEQFFGPGTRLTVL.

This chain uses TRBV28 with TRBJ1-2, with D unresolved. Germline V gene lookup returns CDR1 MDHEN and CDR2 SYDVKM. V was trimmed by 2 bases and J by 0 bases, leaving 7 bases between them. This CDR3 has 14 amino acids. The CDR3 sequence: CASSLQSPNYGYTF. CDR3 DNA: TGTGCCAGCAGTTTACAGTCCCCTAACTATGGCTACACCTTC.

The gene calls are TRBV14 and TRBJ1-3; D not certain. V was cut by 5 bases and J by 4 bases, with 15 bases left in between. The CDR3 covers 15 residues. Germline CDR1 and CDR2: SGHDN and FVKESK. CDR3 protein: CASSARVSGGNTIYF. The CDR3 nucleotides are TGTGCCAGCAGCGCGCGTGTCAGCGGCGGAAACACCATATATTTT.

This clone appeared once. The chain combines TRBV4-3 with TRBJ1-1, with D unresolved. The V and J ends lost 1 base and 4 bases respectively, with 13 bases between them. CDR1 is LGHNA and CDR2 is YSLEER in the germline V gene. This CDR3 is 15 amino acids long. The CDR3 sequence is CASSQVAVSATEAFF. The CDR3 coding sequence is TGCGCCAGCAGCCAAGTCGCGGTGTCCGCCACTGAAGCTTTCTTT.

This CDR3 is CASSSLSYEQYF. In DNA form, the CDR3 reads TGTGCCAGCAGTTCCCTCTCCTACGAGCAGTACTTC. J is TRBJ2-7 and V is TRBV27; D is ambiguous. This CDR3 region has 12 residues. The V gene's germline CDR1 is MNHEY and CDR2 SMNVEV (reference sequence). The V gene lost 4 bases and the J gene lost 0 bases, with 4 bases spanning the gap.

The J gene is TRBJ1-1, the V gene TRBV7-9, with 9 bases aligning to TRBD1. Germline values: CDR1 SEHNR, CDR2 FQNEAQ (reference sequence). The CDR3 extends over 13 amino acids. Unmatched junction bases numbered 1, after V lost 5 bases and J lost 3 bases. The CDR3 sequence is CASSRQGDTEAFF. Written as DNA, the CDR3 is TGTGCCAGCAGCCGACAGGGGGACACTGAAGCTTTCTTT. Based on the CDR3 plus reference TRBV7-9 and TRBJ1-1, the full variable domain is DTGVSQNPRHKITKRGQNVTFRCDPISEHNRLYWYRQTLGQGPEFLTYFQNEAQLEKSRLLSDRFSAERPKGSFSTLEIQRTEQGDSAMYLCASSRQGDTEAFFGQGTRLTVV.

V gene TRBV7-2 combines with J gene TRBJ2-3; 10 bases match TRBD1. CDR3 length equals 15 residues. The V gene's germline CDR1 is SGHTA and CDR2 FQGNSA. Trimming took 1 base from V and 3 from J; bases not matched to a gene: 1. The CDR3 DNA reads TGTGCCAGCAGCTTAGGACAGGGGGCGACAGATACGCAGTATTTT. Amino acid sequence: CASSLGQGATDTQYF.

The chain carries TRBV4-2 and TRBJ1-6, with TRBD1 matching over 8 bases. Germline loops: CDR1 LGHNA, CDR2 YNFKEQ. With V trimmed by 1 base and J by 8 bases, 10 bases remained unmatched. CDR3 length: 17 amino acids. The CDR3 DNA sequence: TGTGCCAGCAGCCAAGCCGGGACAGGCTTTACTTATTCACCCCTCCACTTT. Translation: CASSQAGTGFTYSPLHF.

The rearrangement joins TRBV27 to TRBJ1-1, with 8 bases fitting TRBD1. The trim removed 4 bases at V and 1 base at J, leaving 2 bases unmatched. Germline assignment: CDR1 MNHEY and CDR2 SMNVEV (reference sequence). The length of the CDR3 is 14 residues. For the CDR3, the DNA is TGTGCCAGCAGTTCCGGGACAGGGAACACTGAAGCTTTCTTT. This gives the protein CASSSGTGNTEAFF.

The rearrangement joins TRBV6-5 to TRBJ2-3; 9 nucleotides match TRBD1. The V gene's germline CDR1 is MNHEY and CDR2 SVGAGI. The CDR3 totals 16 residues. Trimming removed 0 bases from V and 4 bases from J; junction bases left unmatched: 5. The CDR3 protein is CASSYSGTGTADTQYF. DNA of the CDR3: TGTGCCAGCAGTTACTCTGGGACAGGGACGGCAGATACGCAGTATTTT.

V is TRBV27 and J is TRBJ1-5; a possible D gene is TRBD1 (5 bases). The V gene's germline CDR1 is MNHEY and CDR2 SMNVEV (reference sequence). The CDR3 spans 13 residues. Trimming stripped 6 bases from V and 9 bases from J, with 15 bases between. CDR3 sequence: CASSDGGSRPQHF. In DNA form, the CDR3 reads TGTGCCAGCAGCGACGGGGGTTCTCGGCCCCAGCATTTT.